Here is one T cell receptor (beta chain) with its context. V was shortened by 0 bases and J by 3 bases, with 18 bases between the two germline ends. The CDR3 length is 18 residues. Clones were read by immunoSEQ multiplex PCR, and TCRdb kept only the in-frame ones, dropping some. The sample holds hundreds of thousands of clones, 92% seen once. The sample originates from a study of shared clonotypes between healthy human individuals. Study background: Three men and a couple of women, aged 18 to 49, were donors.

In the naive CD8 group, cells lacked CD45RO and were positively selected for CCR7, so terminally differentiated effector memory CD45RA+ cells were left out. Sample: naive CD8+ T cells sorted from blood. This receptor was taken from a man aged 25 to 45 in good health. V is TRBV23-1 and J is TRBJ1-3; D gene uncertain. TRBV23-1 is known as an ORF, though its function is uncertain. CDR3 sequence: CASSQSFACPAGGNTIYF. The CDR3 DNA follows: TGCGCCAGCAGTCAATCCTTCGCCTGTCCGGCGGGTGGAAACACCATATATTTT.